This is a list of T cell receptor beta chains from one sample in a study of CD8+CD57+ T cells in acquired aplastic anemia. TCRdb redid the calling of the reads with MiXCR, one entry per CDR3 protein. This sample has about 20,000 distinct CDR3 sequences, with 40% found just once. Sequencing used CD8+CD57+ T cells sorted from PBMCs. These receptor sequences come from a human donor with aplastic anemia. The CDR3 runs from the conserved cysteine through the conserved F or W. D genes are given only for firm matches. Clone size is stated in some rows and not others, as once, few, many or a class when expanded.

v_call	d_call	j_call	clone_size	cdr3_nt	cdr3_aa
TRBV7-8	TRBD2	TRBJ2-3	NA	TGTGCCAGCAGCGCCATAGCGGGGGCTAGCACAGATACGCAGTACTTT	CASSAIAGASTDTQYF
TRBV20-1	NA	TRBJ2-3	few	TGCAGTGCTCTCTTGGGGGGGGGCGTAGATACGCAGTATTTT	CSALLGGGVDTQYF
TRBV7-8	NA	TRBJ2-7	few	TGTGCCAGCAGCTCCAGACACCAGTACGAGCAGTACTTC	CASSSRHQYEQYF
TRBV20-1	TRBD2	TRBJ2-1	few	TGCAGTGCTAGAGATCCCCCCGTTAGCGGGACGTGGGGCACAGATACGCAGTTCTTC	CSARDPPVSGTWGTDTQFF
TRBV5-8	TRBD1	TRBJ2-7	NA	TGTGCCAGCAGCCCGGGACAGATCTCCTACGAGCAGTACTTC	CASSPGQISYEQYF
TRBV14	TRBD2	TRBJ2-1	few	TGTGCCAGCAGCCAAAGCTTTTGGGCTAGCGGAACGTCCCATGAGCAGTTCTTC	CASSQSFWASGTSHEQFF
TRBV10-3	NA	TRBJ2-1	NA	TGTGCCATCAGGACTAGCAATGAGCAGTTCTTC	CAIRTSNEQFF
TRBV20-1	NA	TRBJ2-3	many	TGCAGTGCTAGAGATCCCCCCCCCCCCCGGACGCGGGGCACAGATACGCAGTATTTT	CSARDPPPPRTRGTDTQYF
TRBV5-1	NA	TRBJ1-2	few	TGCGCCAGCAGCTTGGATTCGCACTATGGCTACACCTTC	CASSLDSHYGYTF
TRBV7-4	NA	TRBJ1-3	NA	TGTGCCAGCACCGAACCACCCGACTATGGCTACACCATATATTTT	CASTEPPDYGYTIYF
TRBV19	NA	TRBJ1-1	NA	TGTGCCAGTAGTGGGGGACCTTTGAACACTGAAGCTTTCTTT	CASSGGPLNTEAFF
TRBV29-1	NA	TRBJ2-1	NA	TGCAGCGTTGAGGGGACCTCCTACAATGAGCAGTTCTTC	CSVEGTSYNEQFF
TRBV19	NA	TRBJ2-1	few	TGTGCCAGTAGCTACAGCTACAATGAGCAGTTCTTC	CASSYSYNEQFF
TRBV6-1	TRBD2	TRBJ2-3	few	TGTGCCAGCTCGAGCGGGGGTCTCACAGATACGCAGTATTTT	CASSSGGLTDTQYF
TRBV5-6	NA	TRBJ2-7	few	TGTGCCAGCAGCTTGTTCTCCGGGGTGGCCCACTCCTACGAGCAGTACTTC	CASSLFSGVAHSYEQYF
TRBV24-1	NA	TRBJ2-5	NA	TGTGCCACCAGTGACTCCACAGAGAGTTCCCAAGAGACCCAGTACTTC	CATSDSTESSQETQYF
TRBV12-3/TRBV12-4	TRBD2	TRBJ2-1	NA	TGTGCCAGCAGTTTTGGCGGGGGGGCCAATGAGCAGTTCTTC	CASSFGGGANEQFF
TRBV24-1	NA	TRBJ2-2	few	TGTGCCACCAGTTGGACGGCCGGGGAGCTGTTTTTT	CATSWTAGELFF
TRBV15	NA	TRBJ2-1	NA	TGTGCCACCAGCATCCCAAGCCAGGAGGGGAATGAGCAGTTCTTC	CATSIPSQEGNEQFF
TRBV6-5	NA	TRBJ2-3	NA	TGTGCCAGCAAACCCCTGGGGGGCCTTACAGATACGCAGTATTTT	CASKPLGGLTDTQYF